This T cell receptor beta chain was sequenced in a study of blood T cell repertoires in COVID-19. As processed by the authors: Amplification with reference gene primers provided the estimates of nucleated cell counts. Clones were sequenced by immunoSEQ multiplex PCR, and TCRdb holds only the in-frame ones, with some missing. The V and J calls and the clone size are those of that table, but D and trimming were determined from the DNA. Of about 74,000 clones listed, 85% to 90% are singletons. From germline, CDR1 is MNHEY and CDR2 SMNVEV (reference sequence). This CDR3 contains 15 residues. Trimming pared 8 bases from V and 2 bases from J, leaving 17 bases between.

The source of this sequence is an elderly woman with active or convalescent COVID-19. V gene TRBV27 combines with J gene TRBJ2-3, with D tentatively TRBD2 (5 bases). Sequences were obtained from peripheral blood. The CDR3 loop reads CASQPGPRDTDTQYF. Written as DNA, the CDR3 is TGTGCCAGCCAACCTGGACCACGGGACACAGATACGCAGTATTTT.